The rows below give T cell receptor beta chains drawn from one sample of a study of blood T cells in healthy people across ages. TCRdb used MiXCR to reprocess the 5' RACE reads, holding one entry per CDR3 protein. Here the sample spans 550,000 to 800,000 distinct CDR3 sequences, roughly 32% being singletons. The source material was blood. The receptors here all came from a woman aged 80 or older in good health. Both conserved end residues are part of each CDR3. Each record gives: J gene, V gene, D gene, clone size, CDR3 DNA, CDR3 protein. The D gene is left open where the match is weak. Size is omitted from some rows. Given values are once, few, many or a class for expanded clones.

j_gene: TRBJ1-1; v_gene: TRBV6-2/TRBV6-3; d_gene: TRBD1; abundance: NA; CDR3nt: TGTGCCAGCAGTTACTCGTTCCAGGGGGCTGAAGCTTTCTTT; CDR3aa: CASSYSFQGAEAFF
j_gene: TRBJ2-4; v_gene: TRBV7-2; d_gene: TRBD1; abundance: NA; CDR3nt: TGTGCCAGCAGCTTAGGGACAGGGGCTGGGGCCAAAAACATTCAGTACTTC; CDR3aa: CASSLGTGAGAKNIQYF
j_gene: TRBJ2-1; v_gene: TRBV2; d_gene: NA; abundance: many; CDR3nt: TGTGCCAGCAGGGGCGGAAACAATGAGCAGTTCTTC; CDR3aa: CASRGGNNEQFF
j_gene: TRBJ1-5; v_gene: TRBV20-1; d_gene: NA; abundance: NA; CDR3nt: TGCAGTGCTAGGGGGGGGCTCGATCAGCCCCAGCATTTT; CDR3aa: CSARGGLDQPQHF
j_gene: TRBJ2-2; v_gene: TRBV29-1; d_gene: TRBD1; abundance: many; CDR3nt: TGCAGCGTTGAAGCGGGACAGGGTCCGGCCGGGGAGCTGTTTTTT; CDR3aa: CSVEAGQGPAGELFF
j_gene: TRBJ2-7; v_gene: TRBV18; d_gene: TRBD1; abundance: NA; CDR3nt: TGTGCCAGCTCACCACGGACAGGTCTCTACGAGCAGTACTTC; CDR3aa: CASSPRTGLYEQYF
j_gene: TRBJ2-1; v_gene: TRBV28; d_gene: TRBD2; abundance: many; CDR3nt: TGTGCCAGCAGTCAACCCTCCGGGAGGGGCTACAATGAGCAGTTCTTC; CDR3aa: CASSQPSGRGYNEQFF
j_gene: TRBJ2-1; v_gene: TRBV5-1; d_gene: TRBD2; abundance: NA; CDR3nt: TGCGCCAGCATGCCGGGACTAGCGGGGGGCCTACCTTCAGACAATGAGCAGTTCTTC; CDR3aa: CASMPGLAGGLPSDNEQFF
j_gene: TRBJ1-2; v_gene: TRBV27; d_gene: NA; abundance: many; CDR3nt: TGTGCCAGCAGTGCCTTGGGCAGGGAGGTTGGCTATGGCTACACCTTC; CDR3aa: CASSALGREVGYGYTF
j_gene: TRBJ1-5; v_gene: TRBV5-1; d_gene: NA; abundance: NA; CDR3nt: TGCGCCAGCAGCGTCAGCACGGGACACCGGCCCCAGCATTTT; CDR3aa: CASSVSTGHRPQHF
j_gene: TRBJ2-3; v_gene: TRBV20-1; d_gene: TRBD1; abundance: NA; CDR3nt: TGCAGTGCTAGCACAGTGGGACAGAACACAGATACGCAGTATTTT; CDR3aa: CSASTVGQNTDTQYF